This T cell receptor (beta chain) was sequenced for a study of monozygotic twins with inflammatory bowel disease. As regards this clonotype: The antigen remains unidentified.

Study-level points and caveats: Evidence did not back any single strong signal or clonotype linked to IBD. Especially where disease activity was present, IBD patients had fewer clonotypes in common with others than healthy twins did.

Each TCR library consumed around 3.5 ug of total RNA. UMIs that included a 6-nucleotide sample barcode were added by template switching, which took place during cDNA synthesis. TCRdb reworked the 5' RACE reads into one entry per CDR3 protein, no DNA. The record lists 150,000 to 200,000 distinct CDR3 sequences, of which the ten most abundant hold 2% to 2.5%. Germline V CDR1 and CDR2: LNHDA, SQIVND (reference sequence). The CDR3 sequence is 16 residues long. The receptor's source is a human donor with ulcerative colitis or Crohn's disease, or a healthy co-twin of an affected twin (not recorded which). The gene calls are TRBV19 and TRBJ2-2; TCRdb names TRBD1, which stays unverified in the absence of DNA. The material sequenced was blood. CDR3 protein: CASSIGAGGATGELFF.